This paragraph reports one TCR beta chain. Its antigen is not identified. 60 Vbeta and 13 Jbeta primers were used in PCR. The assay was immunoSEQ multiplex PCR, and TCRdb's table has in-frame clones only and misses some. The sample has about 170,000 clones, under 80% seen once. This sample was taken from a study of cytomegalovirus exposure and HLA in healthy donors. Background on the study: One earlier analysis, a look at 180 million or so T cells, found fewer than 140 million unique TCR beta sequences. General observations from the study: Researchers reported that a few CMV-associated chains were confirmed in vitro as CMV antigen-specific. Earlier analysis yielded a pattern in which most TCR beta V segments were productive about 90% or about 30% of the time.

Germline CDR1 reads MNHEY; CDR2 reads SVGAGI. J gave up 7 bases and V 5 bases, and 2 bases lay outside the gene matches. This CDR3 contains 12 residues. The clonotype was recovered from a woman aged 45-60 years in good health and CMV-seropositive. Sequencing input: PBMCs. V is TRBV6-5 and J is TRBJ1-5; 7 bases are a match to TRBD1. CDR3 amino acids: CASSNRGQPQHF. The CDR3 DNA is TGTGCCAGCAGTAACAGGGGACAGCCCCAGCATTTT.